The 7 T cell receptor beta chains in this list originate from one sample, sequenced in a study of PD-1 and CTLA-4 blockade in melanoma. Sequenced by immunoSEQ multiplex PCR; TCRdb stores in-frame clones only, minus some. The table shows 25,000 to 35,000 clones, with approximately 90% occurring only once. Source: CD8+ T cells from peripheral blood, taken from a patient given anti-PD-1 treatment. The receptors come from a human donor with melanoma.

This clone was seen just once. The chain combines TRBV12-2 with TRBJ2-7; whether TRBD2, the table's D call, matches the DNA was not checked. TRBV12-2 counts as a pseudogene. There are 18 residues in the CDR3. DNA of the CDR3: TGTGCAAGTCGCTTAAATAGGCTAGCGGGAGGTTCCTCCTACGAGCAGTACTTC. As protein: CASRLNRLAGGSSYEQYF.

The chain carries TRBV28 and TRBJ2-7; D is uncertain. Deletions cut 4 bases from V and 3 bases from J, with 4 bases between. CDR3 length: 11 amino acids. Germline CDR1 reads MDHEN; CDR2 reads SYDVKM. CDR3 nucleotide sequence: TGTGCCAGCAGTTCTATCTACGAGCAGTACTTC. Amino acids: CASSSIYEQYF.

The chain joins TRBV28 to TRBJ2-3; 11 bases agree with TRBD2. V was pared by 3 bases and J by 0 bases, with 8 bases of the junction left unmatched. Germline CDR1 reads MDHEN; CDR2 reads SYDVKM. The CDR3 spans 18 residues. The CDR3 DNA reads TGTGCCAGCAGTTTTCGAGGTTGGACTAGCGGGAGCACAGATACGCAGTATTTT. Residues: CASSFRGWTSGSTDTQYF.

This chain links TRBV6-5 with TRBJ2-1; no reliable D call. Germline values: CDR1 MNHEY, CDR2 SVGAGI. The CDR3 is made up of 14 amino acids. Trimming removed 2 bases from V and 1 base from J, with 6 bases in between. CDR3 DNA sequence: TGTGCCAGCAGTTACGACTGGTCCTACAATGAGCAGTTCTTC. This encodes CASSYDWSYNEQFF.

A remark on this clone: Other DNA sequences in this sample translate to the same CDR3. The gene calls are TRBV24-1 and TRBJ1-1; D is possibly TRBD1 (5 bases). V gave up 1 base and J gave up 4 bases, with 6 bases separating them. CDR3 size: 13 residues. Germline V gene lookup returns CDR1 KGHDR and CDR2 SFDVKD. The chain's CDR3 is CATSDLRGTEAFF. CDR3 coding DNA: TGTGCCACCAGTGATTTAAGGGGCACTGAAGCTTTCTTT.

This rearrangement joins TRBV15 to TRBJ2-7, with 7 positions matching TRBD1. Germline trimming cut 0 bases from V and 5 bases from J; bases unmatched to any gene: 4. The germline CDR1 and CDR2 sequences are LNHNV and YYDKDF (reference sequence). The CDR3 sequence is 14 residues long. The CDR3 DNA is TGTGCCACCAGCAGAGACACGACAGGGAACGAGCAGTACTTC. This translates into CATSRDTTGNEQYF.

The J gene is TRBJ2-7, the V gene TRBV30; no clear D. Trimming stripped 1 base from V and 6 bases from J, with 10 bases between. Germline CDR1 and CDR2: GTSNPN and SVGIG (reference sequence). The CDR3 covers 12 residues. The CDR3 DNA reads TGTGCCTGGAGTGATCCAGGTCCCGAGCAGTACTTC. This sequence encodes CAWSDPGPEQYF.